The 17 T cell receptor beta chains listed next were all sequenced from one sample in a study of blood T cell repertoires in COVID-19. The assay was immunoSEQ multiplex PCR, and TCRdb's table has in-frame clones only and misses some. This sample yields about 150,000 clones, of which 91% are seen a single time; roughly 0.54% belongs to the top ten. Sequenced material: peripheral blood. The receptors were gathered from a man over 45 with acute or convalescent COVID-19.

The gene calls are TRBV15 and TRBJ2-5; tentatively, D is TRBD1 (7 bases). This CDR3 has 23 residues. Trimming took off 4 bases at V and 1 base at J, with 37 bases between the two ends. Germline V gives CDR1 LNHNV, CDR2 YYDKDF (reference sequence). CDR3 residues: CATSMLGGAFGQTGRGAQETQYF. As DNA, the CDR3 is TGTGCCACCAGCATGCTCGGTGGTGCTTTTGGCCAGACAGGGCGGGGAGCCCAAGAGACCCAGTACTTC.

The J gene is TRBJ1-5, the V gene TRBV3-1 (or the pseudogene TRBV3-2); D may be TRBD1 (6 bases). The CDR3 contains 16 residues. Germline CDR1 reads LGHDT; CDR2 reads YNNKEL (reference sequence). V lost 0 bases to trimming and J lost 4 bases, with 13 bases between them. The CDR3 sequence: CASSQDPGGANQPQHF. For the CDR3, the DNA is TGTGCCAGCAGCCAAGACCCTGGGGGGGCAAATCAGCCCCAGCATTTT.

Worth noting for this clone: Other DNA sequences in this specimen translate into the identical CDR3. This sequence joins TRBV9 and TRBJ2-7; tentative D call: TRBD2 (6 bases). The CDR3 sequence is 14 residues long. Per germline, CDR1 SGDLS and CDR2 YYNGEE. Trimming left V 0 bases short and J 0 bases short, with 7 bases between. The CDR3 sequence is CASSVGGDSYEQYF. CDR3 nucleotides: TGTGCCAGCAGCGTAGGGGGGGACTCCTACGAGCAGTACTTC.

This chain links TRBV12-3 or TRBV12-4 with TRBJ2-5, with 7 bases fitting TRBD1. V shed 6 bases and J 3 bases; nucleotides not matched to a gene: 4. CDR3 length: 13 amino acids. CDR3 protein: CASSSDREETQYF. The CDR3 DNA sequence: TGTGCCAGCAGCTCCGACAGGGAAGAGACCCAGTACTTC.

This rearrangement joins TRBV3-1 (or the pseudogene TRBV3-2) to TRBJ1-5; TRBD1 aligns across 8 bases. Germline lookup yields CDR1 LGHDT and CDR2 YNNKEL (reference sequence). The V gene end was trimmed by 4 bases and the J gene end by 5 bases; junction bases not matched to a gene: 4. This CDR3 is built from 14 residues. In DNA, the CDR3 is TGTGCCAGCAGCCCAACAGGGGGGTATCAGCCCCAGCATTTT. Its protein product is CASSPTGGYQPQHF.

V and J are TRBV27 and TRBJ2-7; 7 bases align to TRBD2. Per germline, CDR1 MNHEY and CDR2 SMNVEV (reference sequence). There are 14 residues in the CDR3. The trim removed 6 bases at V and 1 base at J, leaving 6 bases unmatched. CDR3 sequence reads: CASSTFGGSYEQYF. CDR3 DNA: TGTGCCAGCAGCACATTCGGGGGGTCCTACGAGCAGTACTTC.

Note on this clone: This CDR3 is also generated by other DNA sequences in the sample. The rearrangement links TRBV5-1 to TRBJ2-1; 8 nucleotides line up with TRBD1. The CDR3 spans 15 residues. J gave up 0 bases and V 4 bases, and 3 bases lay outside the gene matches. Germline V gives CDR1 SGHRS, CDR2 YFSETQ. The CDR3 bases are TGCGCCAGCAGCACAACAGGGGGCTCCTACAATGAGCAGTTCTTC. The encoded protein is CASSTTGGSYNEQFF.

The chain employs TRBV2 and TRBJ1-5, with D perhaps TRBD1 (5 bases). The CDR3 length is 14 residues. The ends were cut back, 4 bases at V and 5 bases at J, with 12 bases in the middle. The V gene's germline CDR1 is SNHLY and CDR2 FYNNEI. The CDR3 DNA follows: TGTGCCAGCAGTGGACCCACGGGGGATCAGCCCCAGCATTTT. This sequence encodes CASSGPTGDQPQHF.

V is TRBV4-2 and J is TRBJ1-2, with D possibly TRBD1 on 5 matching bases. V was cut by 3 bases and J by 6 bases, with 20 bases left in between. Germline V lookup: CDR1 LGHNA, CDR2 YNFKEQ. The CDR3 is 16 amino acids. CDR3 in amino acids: CASSQDVGYGGDGYTF. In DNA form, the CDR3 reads TGTGCCAGCAGCCAGGACGTCGGCTATGGAGGGGATGGCTACACCTTC.

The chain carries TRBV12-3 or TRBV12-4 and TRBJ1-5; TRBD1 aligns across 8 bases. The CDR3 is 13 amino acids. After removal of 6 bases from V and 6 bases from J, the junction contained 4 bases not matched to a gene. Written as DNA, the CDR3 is TGTGCCAGCAGAGACAGGGGATCTCAGCCCCAGCATTTT. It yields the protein CASRDRGSQPQHF.

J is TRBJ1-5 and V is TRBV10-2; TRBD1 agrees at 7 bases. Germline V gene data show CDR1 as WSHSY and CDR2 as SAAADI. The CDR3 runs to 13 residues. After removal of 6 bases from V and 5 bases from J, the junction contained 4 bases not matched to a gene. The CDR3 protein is CASRFTGDQPQHF. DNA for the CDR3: TGCGCCAGCAGGTTTACAGGGGATCAGCCCCAGCATTTT.

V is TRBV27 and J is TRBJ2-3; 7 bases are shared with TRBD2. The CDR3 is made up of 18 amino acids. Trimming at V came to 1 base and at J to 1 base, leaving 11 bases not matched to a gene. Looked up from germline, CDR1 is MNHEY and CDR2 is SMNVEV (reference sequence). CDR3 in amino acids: CASSLFWGEGLRTDTQYF. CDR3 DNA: TGTGCCAGCAGTTTATTCTGGGGGGAGGGCCTACGCACAGATACGCAGTATTTT.

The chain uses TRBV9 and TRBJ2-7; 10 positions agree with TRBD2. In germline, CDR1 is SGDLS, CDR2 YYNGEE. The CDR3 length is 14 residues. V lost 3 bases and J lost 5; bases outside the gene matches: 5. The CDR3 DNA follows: TGTGCCAGCAGCGGATCCGGGACTAGCGACGAGCAGTACTTC. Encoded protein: CASSGSGTSDEQYF.

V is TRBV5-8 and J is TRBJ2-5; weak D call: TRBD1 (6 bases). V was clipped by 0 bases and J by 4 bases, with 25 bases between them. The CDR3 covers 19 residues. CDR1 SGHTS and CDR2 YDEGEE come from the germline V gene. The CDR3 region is CASSLVVGSGEVFRETQYF. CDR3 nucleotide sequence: TGTGCCAGCAGCTTGGTAGTCGGGTCAGGGGAAGTTTTTCGAGAGACCCAGTACTTC.

The CDR3 sequence is CAISELRGQREQFF. CDR3 DNA sequence: TGTGCCATCAGTGAGTTGAGGGGACAACGGGAGCAGTTCTTC. The chain links TRBV10-3 to TRBJ2-1; D possibly corresponds to TRBD1 (6 bases). CDR1 and CDR2 from the germline V gene are ENHRY and SYGVKD. Deletions cut 1 base from V and 10 bases from J, with 14 bases between. This CDR3 region has 14 residues.

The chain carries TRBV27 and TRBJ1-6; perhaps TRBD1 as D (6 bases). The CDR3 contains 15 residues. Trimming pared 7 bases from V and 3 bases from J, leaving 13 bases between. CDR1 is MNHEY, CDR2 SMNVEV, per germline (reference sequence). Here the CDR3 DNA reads TGTGCCAGCACTTCGCGAGGGGGCTATAATTCACCCCTCCACTTT. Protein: CASTSRGGYNSPLHF.

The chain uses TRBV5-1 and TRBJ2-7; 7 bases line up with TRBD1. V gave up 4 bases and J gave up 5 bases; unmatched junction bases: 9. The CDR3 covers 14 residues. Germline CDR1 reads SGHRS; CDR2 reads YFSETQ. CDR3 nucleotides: TGCGCCAGCAGCCCAACCTACAGGGGCAACGAGCAGTACTTC. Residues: CASSPTYRGNEQYF.